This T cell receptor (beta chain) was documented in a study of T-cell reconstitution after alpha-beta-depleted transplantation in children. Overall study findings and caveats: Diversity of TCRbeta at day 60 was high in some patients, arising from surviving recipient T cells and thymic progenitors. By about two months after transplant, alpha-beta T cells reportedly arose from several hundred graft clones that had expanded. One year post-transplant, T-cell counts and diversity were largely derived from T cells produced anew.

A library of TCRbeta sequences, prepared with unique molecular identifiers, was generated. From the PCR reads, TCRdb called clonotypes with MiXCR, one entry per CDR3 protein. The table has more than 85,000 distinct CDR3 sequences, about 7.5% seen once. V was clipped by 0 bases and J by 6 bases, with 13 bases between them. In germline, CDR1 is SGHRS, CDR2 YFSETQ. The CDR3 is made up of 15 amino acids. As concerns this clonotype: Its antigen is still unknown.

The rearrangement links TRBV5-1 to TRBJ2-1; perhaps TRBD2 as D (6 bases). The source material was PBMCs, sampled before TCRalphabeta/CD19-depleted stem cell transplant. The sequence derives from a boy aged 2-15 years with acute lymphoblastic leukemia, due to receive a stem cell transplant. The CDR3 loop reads CASSLGRGGPNEQFF. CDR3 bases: TGCGCCAGCAGCTTGGGGCGGGGAGGACCCAATGAGCAGTTCTTC. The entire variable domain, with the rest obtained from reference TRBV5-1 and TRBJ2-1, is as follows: KAGVTQTPRYLIKTRGQQVTLSCSPISGHRSVSWYQQTPGQGLQFLFEYFSETQRNKGNFPGRFSGRQFSNSRSEMNVSTLELGDSALYLCASSLGRGGPNEQFFGPGTRLTVL.